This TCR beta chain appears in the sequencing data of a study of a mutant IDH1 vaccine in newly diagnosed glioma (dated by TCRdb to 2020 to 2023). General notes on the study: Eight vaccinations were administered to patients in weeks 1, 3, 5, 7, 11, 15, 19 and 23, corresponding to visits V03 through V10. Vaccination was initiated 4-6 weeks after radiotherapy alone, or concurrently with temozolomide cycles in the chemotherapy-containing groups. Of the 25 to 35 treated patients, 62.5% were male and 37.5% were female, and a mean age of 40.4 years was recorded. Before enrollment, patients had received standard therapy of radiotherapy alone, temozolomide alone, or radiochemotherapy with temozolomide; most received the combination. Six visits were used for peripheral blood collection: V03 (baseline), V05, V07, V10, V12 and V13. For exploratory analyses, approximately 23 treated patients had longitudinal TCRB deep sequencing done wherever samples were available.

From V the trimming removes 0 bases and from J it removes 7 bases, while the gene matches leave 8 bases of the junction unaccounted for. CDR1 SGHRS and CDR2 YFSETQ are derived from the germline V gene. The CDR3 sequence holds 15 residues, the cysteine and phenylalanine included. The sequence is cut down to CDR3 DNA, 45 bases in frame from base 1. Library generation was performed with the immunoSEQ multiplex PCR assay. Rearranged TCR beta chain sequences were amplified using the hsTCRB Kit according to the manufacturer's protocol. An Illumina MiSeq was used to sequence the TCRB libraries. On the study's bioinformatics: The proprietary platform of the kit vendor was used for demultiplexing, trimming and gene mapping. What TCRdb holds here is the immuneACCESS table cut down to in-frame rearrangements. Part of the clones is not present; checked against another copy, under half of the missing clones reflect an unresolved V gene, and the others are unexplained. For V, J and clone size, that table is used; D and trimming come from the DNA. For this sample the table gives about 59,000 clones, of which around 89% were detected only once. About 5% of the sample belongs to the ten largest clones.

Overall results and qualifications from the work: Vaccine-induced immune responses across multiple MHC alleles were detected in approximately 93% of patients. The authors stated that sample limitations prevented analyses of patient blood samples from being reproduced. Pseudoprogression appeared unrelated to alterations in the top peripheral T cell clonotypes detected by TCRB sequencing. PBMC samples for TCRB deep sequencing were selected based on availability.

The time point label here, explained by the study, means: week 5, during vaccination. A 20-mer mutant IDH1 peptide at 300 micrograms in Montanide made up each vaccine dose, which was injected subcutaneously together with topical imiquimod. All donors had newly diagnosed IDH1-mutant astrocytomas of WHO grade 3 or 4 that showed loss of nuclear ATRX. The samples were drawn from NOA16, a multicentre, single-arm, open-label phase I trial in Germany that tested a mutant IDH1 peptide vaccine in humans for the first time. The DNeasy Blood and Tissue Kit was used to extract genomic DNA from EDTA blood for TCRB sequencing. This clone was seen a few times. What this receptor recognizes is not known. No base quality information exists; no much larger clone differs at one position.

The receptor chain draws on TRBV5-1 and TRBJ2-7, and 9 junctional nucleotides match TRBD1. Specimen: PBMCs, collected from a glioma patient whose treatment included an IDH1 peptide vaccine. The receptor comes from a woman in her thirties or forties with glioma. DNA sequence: TGCGCCAGCAGCTTGGCCGCGACAGGGGGAGGAGAGCAGTACTTC. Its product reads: CASSLAATGGGEQYF.